This T cell receptor beta chain came from a study of siplizumab effects on memory and regulatory T cells. This CDR3 contains 17 residues. CDR1 and CDR2 from the germline V gene are SGHRS and YFSETQ. V was shortened by 2 bases and J by 0 bases, with 15 bases between the two germline ends. Method: immunoSEQ multiplex PCR; TCRdb's copy keeps in-frame clones and lacks some. Of tens of thousands of clones listed, around 79% were seen once; the top ten hold approximately 0.38%. The specimen was memory CD4+ T cells sorted from blood. This TCR was recovered from a human donor in good health. This sequence joins TRBV5-1 and TRBJ1-3; D is uncertain. CDR3 sequence reads: CASSFIRSVYSGNTIYF. The CDR3 DNA reads as TGCGCCAGCAGCTTTATCAGATCGGTCTACTCTGGAAACACCATATATTTT. The full variable domain, with the rest looked up from reference TRBV5-1 and TRBJ1-3, is KAGVTQTPRYLIKTRGQQVTLSCSPISGHRSVSWYQQTPGQGLQFLFEYFSETQRNKGNFPGRFSGRQFSNSRSEMNVSTLELGDSALYLCASSFIRSVYSGNTIYFGEGSWLTVV.